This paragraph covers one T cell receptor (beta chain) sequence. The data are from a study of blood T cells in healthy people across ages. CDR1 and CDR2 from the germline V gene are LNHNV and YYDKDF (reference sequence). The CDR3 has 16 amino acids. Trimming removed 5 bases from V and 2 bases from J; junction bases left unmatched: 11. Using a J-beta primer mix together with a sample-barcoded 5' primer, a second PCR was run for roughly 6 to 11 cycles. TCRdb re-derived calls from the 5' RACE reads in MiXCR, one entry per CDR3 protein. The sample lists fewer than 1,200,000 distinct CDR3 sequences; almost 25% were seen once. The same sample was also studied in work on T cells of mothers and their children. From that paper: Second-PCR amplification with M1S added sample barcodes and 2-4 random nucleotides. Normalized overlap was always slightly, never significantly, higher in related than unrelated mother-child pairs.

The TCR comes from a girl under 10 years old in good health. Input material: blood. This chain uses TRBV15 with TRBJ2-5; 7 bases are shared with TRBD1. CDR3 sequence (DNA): TGTGCCACCAGCGGTGGGACAGCCTACGTACAAGAGACCCAGTACTTC. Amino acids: CATSGGTAYVQETQYF. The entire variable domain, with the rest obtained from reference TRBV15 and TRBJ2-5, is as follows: DAMVIQNPRYQVTQFGKPVTLSCSQTLNHNVMYWYQQKSSQAPKLLFHYYDKDFNNEADTPDNFQSRRPNTSFCFLDIRSPGLGDTAMYLCATSGGTAYVQETQYFGPGTRLLVL.